Below, one T cell receptor beta chain is given with its context. No antigen is known for it. The sample is drawn from a study of cytomegalovirus exposure and HLA in healthy donors. Overall study: Out of roughly 170 million T cells, an earlier analysis found 117 million unique TCR beta sequences in total.

Study-level points and caveats: Presence/absence analyses rested on an assumption that sequencing depth was roughly uniform across donors. Of the V segments, some could not be distinguished, including TRBV6-2 and TRBV6-3, and were excluded. In a later analysis, most CMV-associated TCR beta chains appeared HLA-restricted.

It was with 60 Vbeta and 13 Jbeta primers that the PCR ran. Some clones are missing from TCRdb's copy, which holds only in-frame ones; the method was immunoSEQ multiplex PCR. The repertoire consists of about 78,000 clones, with roughly 72% occurring once and the leading ten covering 11%. This CDR3 comprises 13 residues. The junction had 10 bases not matched to a gene; V was cut back by 9 bases and J by 6 bases. CDR1 and CDR2 (germline): SEHNR, FQNEAQ (reference sequence). The rearrangement joins TRBV7-9 to TRBJ1-2, with TRBD1 identical over 7 bases. The TCR was taken from a woman between 35 and 50 years old in good health and CMV-seropositive. Sample: PBMCs. Here the CDR3 DNA reads TGTGCCAGTGGGGACAGCACATCCCATGGCTACACCTTC. It codes for CASGDSTSHGYTF.